This T cell receptor beta chain was found in a study of blood T cell repertoires in COVID-19. Study details: The analysed material was cDNA or gDNA that came from T cells, B-cell-depleted T cells, or PBMCs.

The CDR3 spans 16 residues. Germline trimming cut 5 bases from V and 1 base from J; bases unmatched to any gene: 10. Germline V gene sequence: CDR1 SGHTA, CDR2 FQGNSA. Generated by immunoSEQ multiplex PCR, the TCRdb table keeps only in-frame clones and is missing some. Of 50,000 or so clones detected, 75% to 90% appear once; the ten largest clones hold around 50%. The source material was peripheral blood. The source is a man between 65 and 85 years old with acute or convalescent COVID-19. The chain carries TRBV7-2 and TRBJ1-1, with 7 bases identical to TRBD1. CDR3 loop: CASSLDRLIGNTEAFF. The CDR3 coding sequence is TGTGCCAGCAGCCTGGACAGGTTGATAGGGAACACTGAAGCTTTCTTT.